The following is a T cell receptor (beta chain) sequence with its context. Its antigen remains unknown. TCRdb keeps only in-frame clones here, not all; method: immunoSEQ multiplex PCR. Of roughly 24,000 clones in the sample, less than 90% are singletons; the top ten hold approximately 32%. Trimming removed 1 base from V and 5 bases from J; junction bases left unmatched: 5. The CDR3 consists of 16 residues. Germline assignment: CDR1 MGHRA and CDR2 YSYEKL. This entry belongs to a study of PD-L1 blockade in urothelial cancer. Study overall: Blood analyses occurred 3 weeks (second dose) and 6 weeks post treatment start.

Notes on the study in general: Below-median pretreatment blood TCR clonality predicted better survival.

This material consisted of PBMCs, taken around atezolizumab (anti-PD-L1) treatment. V usage is TRBV4-1 and J usage is TRBJ1-6; 7 bases fit TRBD1. The origin of this receptor is a man in his sixties with urothelial cancer. CDR3 coding DNA: TGCGCCAGCAGCCAAGTGGCCGGGACAGATAATTCACCCCTCCACTTT. This sequence encodes CASSQVAGTDNSPLHF.